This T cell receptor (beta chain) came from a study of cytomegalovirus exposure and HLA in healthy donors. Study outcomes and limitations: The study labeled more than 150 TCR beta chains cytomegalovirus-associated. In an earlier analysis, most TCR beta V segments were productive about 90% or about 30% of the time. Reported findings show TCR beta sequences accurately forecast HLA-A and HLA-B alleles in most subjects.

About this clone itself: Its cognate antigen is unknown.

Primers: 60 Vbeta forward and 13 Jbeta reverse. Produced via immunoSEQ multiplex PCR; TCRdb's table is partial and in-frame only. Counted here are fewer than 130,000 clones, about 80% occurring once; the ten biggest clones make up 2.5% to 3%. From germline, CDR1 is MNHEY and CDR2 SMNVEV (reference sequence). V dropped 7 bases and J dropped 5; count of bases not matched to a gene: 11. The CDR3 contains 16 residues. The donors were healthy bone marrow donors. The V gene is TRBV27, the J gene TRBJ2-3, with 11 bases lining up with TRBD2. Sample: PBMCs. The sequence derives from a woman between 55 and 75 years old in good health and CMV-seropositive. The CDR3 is CASKSFPLAGGDTQYF. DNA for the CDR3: TGTGCCAGCAAAAGCTTTCCGCTAGCGGGGGGAGATACGCAGTATTTT.